This T cell receptor (beta chain) was recovered during a study of prognosis after radiotherapy for stage I lung cancer. The CDR3 totals 12 residues. Deletions cut 4 bases from V and 7 bases from J, with 9 bases between. Germline CDR1 reads MNHEY; CDR2 reads SVGEGT. The sample holds many counts of this clonotype. Researchers used two-round multiplex PCR to amplify TCR beta CDR3 starting from genomic DNA. Gene-specific primers for each TRBV and TRBJ gene drove first-round PCR. TCRdb passed the multiplex PCR reads through MiXCR, listing each CDR3 protein once. Counted here are some 38,000 distinct CDR3 sequences, less than 25% occurring once; the ten biggest clones make up 25%.

V gene TRBV6-2 or TRBV6-3 combines with J gene TRBJ2-3; unclear D gene. The specimen comprised PBMCs, sampled before or after stereotactic body radiation therapy (not recorded which). The clonotype comes from a donor over 45 with non-small cell lung cancer. CDR3 amino acids: CASSSSTNTQYF. The CDR3 DNA reads as TGTGCCAGCAGTTCCTCCACGAATACGCAGTATTTT.